The 13 T cell receptor beta chains listed next were all sequenced from one sample in a study of cytomegalovirus exposure and HLA in healthy donors. The PCR used 60 Vbeta and 13 Jbeta primers. The data were produced by immunoSEQ multiplex PCR, yet TCRdb's version contains in-frame clones alone and is incomplete. The sample has more than 110,000 clones, around 80% seen once. Material: PBMCs. The origin of the receptors is a man under 40 in good health and CMV-seronegative.

The CDR3: CASSLDANQPQHF. For the CDR3, the DNA is TGCGCCAGCAGCTTGGACGCGAATCAGCCCCAGCATTTT. V usage is TRBV5-1 and J usage is TRBJ1-5; D is undetermined. V lost 0 bases, J lost 4 bases, and 5 bases lay in between. Germline V lookup: CDR1 SGHRS, CDR2 YFSETQ. This CDR3 has 13 amino acids.

The V and J genes are TRBV13 and TRBJ2-7; 9 nucleotides align to TRBD1. Germline loops: CDR1 PRHDT, CDR2 FYEKMQ (reference sequence). The CDR3 length is 15 residues. V shed 5 bases, J shed 3 bases, and the junction held 8 bases outside the gene matches. In DNA, the CDR3 is TGTGCCAGCAGCCCGAATCCGGGACAGGGCTACGAGCAGTACTTC. Translating gives CASSPNPGQGYEQYF.

The J gene is TRBJ1-2, the V gene TRBV5-4; 9 bases agree with TRBD1. CDR1 is SGHNT and CDR2 is YYREEE in the germline V gene (reference sequence). V lost 4 bases, J lost 4 bases, and 8 bases stayed unmatched. The CDR3 spans 15 residues. The CDR3, as DNA: TGTGCCAGCAGCACCGGGACAGGGTCATTCTATGGCTACACCTTC. Translating it yields CASSTGTGSFYGYTF.

The genes are TRBV4-1 and TRBJ2-1; perhaps TRBD2 as D (5 bases). Trimming shortened V by 3 bases and J by 7 bases, and 22 bases separated the two germline ends. The germline V gene encodes CDR1 MGHRA and CDR2 YSYEKL. The CDR3 totals 17 residues. CDR3 in DNA: TGCGCCAGCAGCCAGATGTTAGGCGGGTTCAGGTTGAATGAGCAGTTCTTC. It encodes CASSQMLGGFRLNEQFF.

DNA of the CDR3: TGTGCCAGCAGGAGGGGGACAGCAAACACTGAAGCTTTCTTT. This translates into CASRRGTANTEAFF. The V gene is TRBV28, the J gene TRBJ1-1; 7 nucleotides match TRBD1. The V gene's germline CDR1 is MDHEN and CDR2 SYDVKM. The CDR3 runs to 14 residues. Losses at the gene ends were 6 bases for V and 2 bases for J; bases not matched to a gene: 6.

The chain has TRBV19 and TRBJ1-5; D unresolved. The length of the CDR3 is 15 residues. Trimming pared 5 bases from V and 3 bases from J, leaving 14 bases between. The germline V gene encodes CDR1 LNHDA and CDR2 SQIVND (reference sequence). CDR3: CASSSAGSYNQPQHF. The CDR3 region has the DNA TGTGCCAGTAGTTCAGCAGGATCCTACAATCAGCCCCAGCATTTT.

The rearrangement uses TRBV28 and TRBJ1-5, with 7 bases that match TRBD1. Germline CDR1 MDHEN, CDR2 SYDVKM. Trimming cost V 5 bases and J 2 bases; bases outside gene matches: 9. CDR3 length: 16 residues. The CDR3 protein is CASSAFRGQGNQPQHF. DNA for the CDR3: TGTGCCAGCAGTGCATTTAGGGGGCAGGGCAATCAGCCCCAGCATTTT. Drawing the rest from reference TRBV28 and TRBJ1-5, the complete variable domain is DVKVTQSSRYLVKRTGEKVFLECVQDMDHENMFWYRQDPGLGLRLIYFSYDVKMKEKGDIPEGYSVSREKKERFSLILESASTNQTSMYLCASSAFRGQGNQPQHFGDGTRLSIL.

This rearrangement joins TRBV7-8 to TRBJ1-2; D may be TRBD1 (5 bases). CDR1 and CDR2 (germline): SGHVS, FQNEAQ. The CDR3 consists of 13 residues. The germline V and J ends were trimmed by 3 bases and 8 bases, with 13 bases remaining between them. Here the CDR3 reads CASSFSGGAGYTF. CDR3 bases: TGTGCCAGCAGCTTCAGCGGCGGGGCGGGCTACACCTTC.

For this clone: The sample contains more than one DNA sequence encoding this CDR3. This sequence joins TRBV5-1 and TRBJ2-2; 9 positions agree with TRBD1. The CDR3 runs 15 residues. The germline gives CDR1 SGHRS, CDR2 YFSETQ. Trimming took 4 bases from V and 3 from J; bases not matched to a gene: 4. Here the CDR3 reads CASSLGQGYTGELFF. In nucleotides, the CDR3 is TGCGCCAGCAGCCTGGGACAGGGTTACACCGGGGAGCTGTTTTTT.

This clone was recorded a few times. The rearrangement joins TRBV6-5 to TRBJ2-2; 9 positions match TRBD1. This CDR3 spans 15 amino acids. Germline V lookup: CDR1 MNHEY, CDR2 SVGAGI. V gave up 6 bases and J gave up 5 bases; unmatched junction bases: 7. The CDR3 protein is CASSRDRVWTGELFF. For the CDR3, the DNA is TGTGCCAGCAGCCGGGACAGGGTTTGGACCGGGGAGCTGTTTTTT.

The V gene is TRBV7-9, the J gene TRBJ1-2; 11 bases agree with TRBD1. J gave up 8 bases and V 0 bases, and 5 bases lay outside the gene matches. This CDR3 has 15 residues. Per the germline V gene, CDR1 is SEHNR and CDR2 is FQNEAQ (reference sequence). The CDR3 DNA follows: TGTGCCAGCAGCTTAGCGGGACAGGGGGTACGAGGCTACACCTTC. It codes for CASSLAGQGVRGYTF.

The CDR3 DNA reads as TGTGCCAGCAGGGAGGACAGGGCCGGGTATGGCTACACCTTC. It translates to CASREDRAGYGYTF. The V and J genes are TRBV28 and TRBJ1-2, with TRBD1 identical over 8 bases. The trim removed 6 bases at V and 5 bases at J, leaving 8 bases unmatched. The CDR3 runs to 14 residues. The germline V gene has CDR1 MDHEN and CDR2 SYDVKM.

This chain joins TRBV2 and TRBJ2-1; 8 positions match TRBD2. The CDR3 extends over 15 amino acids. The V gene's germline CDR1 is SNHLY and CDR2 FYNNEI. Unmatched junction bases numbered 9, after V lost 7 bases and J lost 4 bases. In DNA form, the CDR3 reads TGTGCCAGCATCCGTTCTGGCGGGGGGTACAATGAGCAGTTCTTC. Residues: CASIRSGGGYNEQFF.